This T cell receptor beta chain was obtained from a study of monozygotic twins with cystic fibrosis. Per the germline V gene, CDR1 is MNHEY and CDR2 is SVGAGI. This CDR3 comprises 15 residues. The V segment lost 5 bases and the J segment 4 bases; nucleotides outside the gene matches: 8. Generated by immunoSEQ multiplex PCR, the TCRdb table keeps only in-frame clones and is missing some. The sample holds around 17,000 clones, about 96% seen once. Sequenced: blood. The chain has TRBV6-5 and TRBJ1-2; 9 nucleotides align to TRBD1. The clonotype comes from a girl aged 2 to 9 with cystic fibrosis. The CDR3 loop reads CASSRPMGQGYGYTF. CDR3 nucleotide sequence: TGTGCCAGCAGTCGCCCGATGGGACAGGGCTATGGCTACACCTTC.